One sample yielded the 31 T cell receptor beta chains listed below, sequenced in a study of blood T cell repertoires in COVID-19 (dated by TCRdb to about 2020). To prepare the library, the immunoSEQ multiplex PCR assay was applied. TCRdb stores this immuneACCESS table with in-frame sequences only. Part of the clones is absent; in the studies checked, under half of the shortfall reflects unresolved V genes, and no reason is known for the rest. The sample includes 150,000 to 200,000 clones, with around 87% observed a single time. 2.5% to 3.5% of the sample goes to the ten largest clones. Material: peripheral blood. These receptors were taken from a man in his forties or fifties with active or convalescent COVID-19.

V and J are TRBV6-5 and TRBJ2-5; 10 nucleotides line up with TRBD2. The CDR3 has 15 amino acids. Germline V CDR1 and CDR2: MNHEY, SVGAGI. Trimming cost V 4 bases and J 5 bases; bases outside gene matches: 7. This CDR3 is CASSLAGGWRETQYF. The CDR3 DNA reads TGTGCCAGCAGTTTAGCGGGGGGATGGCGGGAGACCCAGTACTTC.

The V and J genes are TRBV18 and TRBJ1-6, with D possibly TRBD1 on 5 matching bases. Germline V CDR1 and CDR2: KGHSH, LQKENI. V lost 0 bases and J lost 2, with 11 bases in between. This CDR3 comprises 17 residues. As DNA, the CDR3 is TGTGCCAGCTCACCACCGTCGCAGGGCACCTATAATTCACCCCTCCACTTT. Translated: CASSPPSQGTYNSPLHF.

This sequence joins TRBV11-3 and TRBJ2-5; D uncertain. The CDR3 is 13 amino acids. Deletions cut 5 bases from V and 4 bases from J, with 11 bases between. Per the germline V gene, CDR1 is SGHNT and CDR2 is YENEEA. The CDR3 loop reads CASSLRGAETQYF. CDR3 in DNA: TGTGCCAGCAGCCTCCGTGGAGCAGAGACCCAGTACTTC.

This clone was seen once. V is TRBV3-1 (or the pseudogene TRBV3-2) and J is TRBJ2-7; D call uncertain. From germline, CDR1 is LGHDT and CDR2 YNNKEL (reference sequence). Trimming cost V 2 bases and J 2 bases, with 19 bases left between them. The CDR3 sequence is 17 residues long. CDR3 protein: CASSQIQRSPTPYEQYF. CDR3 in DNA: TGTGCCAGCAGCCAAATTCAAAGGAGTCCTACCCCCTACGAGCAGTACTTC.

This clone was seen just once. The chain employs TRBV6-2 or TRBV6-3 and TRBJ1-2; the D gene is possibly TRBD1 (5 bases). Trimming removed 2 bases from V and 4 bases from J, with 11 bases in between. Germline CDR1 and CDR2: MNHEY and SVGEGT. The CDR3 is made up of 14 amino acids. This CDR3 is CASSYQGLGYGYTF. As DNA, the CDR3 is TGTGCCAGCAGTTACCAGGGCCTGGGCTATGGCTACACCTTC.

The rearrangement links TRBV5-1 to TRBJ1-6; tentatively, D is TRBD1 (6 bases). The CDR3 covers 22 residues. V lost 0 bases to trimming and J lost 0 bases, with 25 bases between them. Germline V gene sequence: CDR1 SGHRS, CDR2 YFSETQ. As DNA, the CDR3 is TGCGCCAGCAGCTTGGCCGGGTGGCCCGGACAGCAATTTAACTCCTATAATTCACCCCTCCACTTT. Translating gives CASSLAGWPGQQFNSYNSPLHF.

This chain connects TRBV5-1 to TRBJ1-1; D perhaps matches TRBD1 (6 bases). The V and J ends lost 4 bases and 11 bases respectively, with 15 bases between them. The germline gives CDR1 SGHRS, CDR2 YFSETQ. The CDR3 is 12 residues long. CDR3 sequence: CASSPRGREAFF. CDR3 sequence (DNA): TGCGCCAGCAGCCCCAGGGGCAGGGAGGCTTTCTTT. Complete variable domain (other parts from reference TRBV5-1 and TRBJ1-1): KAGVTQTPRYLIKTRGQQVTLSCSPISGHRSVSWYQQTPGQGLQFLFEYFSETQRNKGNFPGRFSGRQFSNSRSEMNVSTLELGDSALYLCASSPRGREAFFGQGTRLTVV.

The gene calls are TRBV12-5 and TRBJ2-7, with 9 nucleotides matching TRBD1. The junction had 9 bases not matched to a gene; V was cut back by 5 bases and J by 1 base. CDR3 size: 16 residues. In germline, CDR1 is LGHNT, CDR2 FRNRAP. Written as DNA, the CDR3 is TGTGCTAGTGGTCGCACCGGGGGACAGGGTTCCTACGAGCAGTACTTC. It encodes CASGRTGGQGSYEQYF.

The chain links TRBV11-3 to TRBJ2-3; D might be TRBD1 (6 bases). V lost 1 base to trimming and J lost 2 bases, with 16 bases between them. In germline, CDR1 is SGHNT, CDR2 YENEEA. The length of the CDR3 is 17 residues. The DNA of the CDR3 is TGTGCCAGCAGCTTAGGAGTCCGTGACAGGTACACAGATACGCAGTATTTT. Its protein is CASSLGVRDRYTDTQYF.

The rearrangement joins TRBV5-4 to TRBJ2-1; a weak D match, TRBD1 (6 bases). Trimming pared 2 bases from V and 2 bases from J, leaving 11 bases between. CDR3 size: 15 residues. The V gene's germline CDR1 is SGHNT and CDR2 YYREEE (reference sequence). In nucleotides, the CDR3 is TGTGCCAGCAGCTTAGGGGGTGGTACCTACAATGAGCAGTTCTTC. This sequence encodes CASSLGGGTYNEQFF.

The chain combines TRBV11-3 with TRBJ1-2; D possibly corresponds to TRBD1 (5 bases). Germline V gives CDR1 SGHNT, CDR2 YENEEA. There are 16 residues in the CDR3. Trimming removed 0 bases from V and 2 bases from J, with 13 bases in between. CDR3 coding DNA: TGTGCCAGCAGCTTAGATACAGGTCCGTCGAACTATGGCTACACCTTC. This gives the protein CASSLDTGPSNYGYTF.

The count of this clone is one. This sequence joins TRBV30 and TRBJ2-1, with 9 bases matching TRBD2. Trimming took 0 bases from V and 6 from J; bases not matched to a gene: 6. This CDR3 region has 15 residues. Per the germline V gene, CDR1 is GTSNPN and CDR2 is SVGIG (reference sequence). CDR3 in amino acids: CAWSVEAGGPNEQFF. Written as DNA, the CDR3 is TGTGCCTGGAGTGTAGAAGCGGGGGGACCCAATGAGCAGTTCTTC.

This chain links TRBV9 with TRBJ2-7; 11 nucleotides line up with TRBD2. V shed 0 bases, J shed 5 bases, and the junction held 13 bases outside the gene matches. The CDR3 loop spans 18 amino acids. Looked up from germline, CDR1 is SGDLS and CDR2 is YYNGEE. CDR3 sequence reads: CASSVERGGLADVHEQYF. CDR3 nucleotide sequence: TGTGCCAGCAGCGTAGAAAGGGGGGGACTAGCGGATGTCCACGAGCAGTACTTC.

CDR3 protein: CASSEGWSNQPQHF. The CDR3 DNA reads as TGTGCCAGTAGCGAGGGTTGGAGCAATCAGCCCCAGCATTTT. This chain links TRBV19 with TRBJ1-5; no clear D. Germline lookup yields CDR1 LNHDA and CDR2 SQIVND (reference sequence). Trimming shortened V by 6 bases and J by 1 base, and 10 bases separated the two germline ends. CDR3 length: 14 amino acids.

The rearrangement joins TRBV7-9 to TRBJ2-1, with a tentative D call TRBD1 (5 bases). The ends were cut back, 5 bases at V and 6 bases at J, with 17 bases in the middle. CDR1 and CDR2 from the germline V gene are SEHNR and FQNEAQ (reference sequence). This CDR3 comprises 15 residues. The CDR3 here is CASSPDTSGPNEQFF. The CDR3 DNA reads TGTGCCAGCAGCCCAGACACTTCAGGGCCCAATGAGCAGTTCTTC.

J is TRBJ2-7 and V is TRBV11-2, with D hard to call. Germline CDR1 reads SGHAT; CDR2 reads FQNNGV. Trimming took off 5 bases at V and 6 bases at J, with 11 bases between the two ends. This CDR3 contains 12 residues. CDR3 sequence (DNA): TGTGCCAGCAGCCACCGCTACGGCGAGCAGTACTTC. Its translation: CASSHRYGEQYF.

The chain carries TRBV5-8 and TRBJ2-5; D possibly corresponds to TRBD2 (5 bases). Germline CDR1 SGHTS, CDR2 YDEGEE. The CDR3 is 12 residues long. V lost 4 bases, J lost 5 bases, and 9 bases lay in between. The CDR3 here is CASSLIAETQYF. CDR3 DNA sequence: TGTGCCAGCAGCCTAATAGCGGAGACCCAGTACTTC.

The chain has TRBV5-1 and TRBJ2-2, with D perhaps matching TRBD2 (6 bases). The CDR3 extends over 14 amino acids. V was clipped by 1 base and J by 3 bases, with 7 bases between them. The germline V gene encodes CDR1 SGHRS and CDR2 YFSETQ. CDR3 in DNA: TGCGCCAGCAGCTTGACTAGCTACACCGGGGAGCTGTTTTTT. Residues: CASSLTSYTGELFF.

The chain is built from TRBV14 and TRBJ1-2; no firm D call. The CDR3 has 14 residues. Trimming pared 2 bases from V and 2 bases from J, leaving 9 bases between. Germline-derived CDR1 and CDR2 are SGHDN and FVKESK. CDR3 DNA sequence: TGTGCCAGCAGCCAACTGACACAAAACTATGGCTACACCTTC. This gives the protein CASSQLTQNYGYTF.

The chain combines TRBV4-1 with TRBJ2-7; D not resolved. V was pared by 0 bases and J by 0 bases, with 15 bases between. The CDR3 runs to 17 residues. Germline assignment: CDR1 MGHRA and CDR2 YSYEKL. In nucleotides, the CDR3 is TGCGCCAGCAGCCAAGATCACTGGGTCAGGTCCTCCTACGAGCAGTACTTC. Translating it yields CASSQDHWVRSSYEQYF.

This chain connects TRBV20-1 to TRBJ1-2; possibly TRBD1 for D (6 bases). The V end lost 3 bases, the J end lost 7 bases, and 12 bases lay between the germline ends. Germline lookup yields CDR1 DFQATT and CDR2 SNEGSKA (reference sequence). The CDR3 totals 12 residues. The DNA of the CDR3 is TGCAGTGCTAGTGCGGACAGAAGTGGCTACACCTTC. Protein product: CSASADRSGYTF.

The chain recombines TRBV6-4 with TRBJ1-6, with D perhaps TRBD1 (5 bases). The CDR3 consists of 14 residues. CDR1 is MRHNA and CDR2 is SNTAGT in the germline V gene. The germline V and J ends were trimmed by 3 bases and 10 bases, with 13 bases remaining between them. The CDR3 DNA follows: TGTGCCAGCAGTGAGCAGGGAAGTGGCTCACCCCTCCACTTT. This gives the protein CASSEQGSGSPLHF.

This chain connects TRBV28 to TRBJ1-6, with D perhaps TRBD1 (5 bases). The CDR3 has 14 amino acids. CDR1 MDHEN and CDR2 SYDVKM come from the germline V gene. V was clipped by 6 bases and J by 6 bases, with 12 bases between them. The CDR3 loop reads CASSSPGPNSPLHF. Here the CDR3 DNA reads TGTGCCAGCAGCAGTCCAGGGCCTAATTCACCCCTCCACTTT.

The count of this clone is one. V usage is TRBV28 and J usage is TRBJ1-1; no reliable D call. CDR1 and CDR2 from the germline V gene are MDHEN and SYDVKM. Trimming left V 4 bases short and J 7 bases short, with 16 bases between. This CDR3 is built from 14 residues. Written as DNA, the CDR3 is TGTGCCAGCAGTTCCCCCACATATAAAGTTGAAGCTTTCTTT. This encodes CASSSPTYKVEAFF.

This clone appeared a few times. The rearrangement links TRBV30 to TRBJ1-1, with 8 bases aligning to TRBD1. J was trimmed by 8 bases and V by 1 base; bases with no gene match: 15. CDR3 length: 16 amino acids. CDR1 is GTSNPN, CDR2 SVGIG, per germline (reference sequence). CDR3 loop: CAWSASPTGVGFEAFF. The CDR3 nucleotides are TGTGCCTGGAGTGCCTCGCCGACAGGGGTGGGATTCGAAGCTTTCTTT. Full variable domain (rest looked up from reference TRBV30 and TRBJ1-1): SQTIHQWPATLVQPVGSPLSLECTVEGTSNPNLYWYRQAAGRGLQLLFYSVGIGQISSEVPQNLSASRPQDRQFILSSKKLLLSDSGFYLCAWSASPTGVGFEAFFGQGTRLTVV.

The chain joins TRBV27 to TRBJ2-3; D may be TRBD1 (6 bases). This CDR3 has 13 residues. With 3 bases removed from V and 2 bases from J, the gap between germline ends came to 6 bases. Germline assignment: CDR1 MNHEY and CDR2 SMNVEV (reference sequence). The CDR3: CASSLGATDTQYF. CDR3 in DNA: TGTGCCAGCAGTTTGGGGGCCACAGATACGCAGTATTTT.

This clone was detected only once. The genes are TRBV6-5 and TRBJ1-6; D is uncertain. With 2 bases removed from V and 9 bases from J, the gap between germline ends came to 5 bases. The CDR3 sequence is 12 residues long. Germline V CDR1 and CDR2: MNHEY, SVGAGI. The CDR3 region has the DNA TGTGCCAGCAGTTACCCAGGTTCACCCCTCCACTTT. This gives the protein CASSYPGSPLHF.

A note on this clone: The sample contains more than one DNA sequence encoding this CDR3. The V and J genes are TRBV12-3 or TRBV12-4 and TRBJ1-1, with D unclear. The CDR3 runs to 13 residues. V was cut by 5 bases and J by 0 bases, with 7 bases left in between. The CDR3 sequence: CASSLQLNTEAFF. In nucleotides, the CDR3 is TGTGCCAGCAGTCTACAGTTGAACACTGAAGCTTTCTTT.

V gene TRBV6-5 combines with J gene TRBJ1-2; the match to TRBD1 covers 8 bases. Germline lookup yields CDR1 MNHEY and CDR2 SVGAGI. This CDR3 is built from 14 residues. V lost 7 bases, J lost 2 bases, and 6 bases stayed unmatched. As DNA, the CDR3 is TGTGCCAGCACCCGACAGGGGAGCAACTATGGCTACACCTTC. Translating gives CASTRQGSNYGYTF.

The chain uses TRBV28 and TRBJ2-5; the D gene is possibly TRBD2 (5 bases). Germline V gene sequence: CDR1 MDHEN, CDR2 SYDVKM. The V end was cut by 8 bases, the J end by 0 bases, with 7 bases between. CDR3 length: 12 residues. CDR3 sequence: CASVANQETQYF. As DNA, the CDR3 is TGTGCCAGCGTAGCGAACCAAGAGACCCAGTACTTC.

V usage is TRBV19 and J usage is TRBJ1-1; D is undetermined. This CDR3 has 13 residues. V was shortened by 4 bases and J by 3 bases, with 9 bases between the two germline ends. Germline V gene lookup returns CDR1 LNHDA and CDR2 SQIVND (reference sequence). Written as DNA, the CDR3 is TGTGCCAGTAGTACCTGGCGGGACACTGAAGCTTTCTTT. Protein: CASSTWRDTEAFF.